These 27 T cell receptor beta chains were sequenced from one sample in a study of blood T cell repertoires in COVID-19. Data came from immunoSEQ multiplex PCR; TCRdb stores just in-frame clones and leaves some out. The sample has roughly 150,000 clones, 85% seen once. Material for sequencing was peripheral blood. The receptors shown here come from a woman aged 60-70 years with COVID-19, enrolled during active disease.

V and J are TRBV15 and TRBJ2-1; D gene unclear. Germline lookup yields CDR1 LNHNV and CDR2 YYDKDF (reference sequence). The CDR3 runs to 14 residues. The germline V and J ends were trimmed by 2 bases and 5 bases, with 10 bases remaining between them. The CDR3 is CATSRTPLDNEQFF. The CDR3 DNA follows: TGTGCCACCAGCAGAACTCCCTTAGACAATGAGCAGTTCTTC. The whole variable domain, filled in from reference TRBV15 and TRBJ2-1, reads DAMVIQNPRYQVTQFGKPVTLSCSQTLNHNVMYWYQQKSSQAPKLLFHYYDKDFNNEADTPDNFQSRRPNTSFCFLDIRSPGLGDTAMYLCATSRTPLDNEQFFGPGTRLTVL.

The chain combines TRBV10-3 with TRBJ1-1; TRBD1 is a possible D gene (5 bases). The CDR3 is made up of 14 amino acids. Germline V gene data show CDR1 as ENHRY and CDR2 as SYGVKD. V gave up 4 bases and J gave up 5 bases, with 14 bases separating them. The CDR3, as DNA: TGTGCCATCAGTGGGGCCGGGGGGAGAACTGAAGCTTTCTTT. As protein: CAISGAGGRTEAFF.

This clone was seen more than once but under ten times. The rearrangement links TRBV4-2 to TRBJ2-1, with 12 bases lining up with TRBD1. There are 18 residues in the CDR3. CDR1 is LGHNA and CDR2 is YNFKEQ in the germline V gene. V lost 2 bases, J lost 4 bases, and 9 bases stayed unmatched. Here the CDR3 reads CASSQPPGQGARYNEQFF. DNA of the CDR3: TGTGCCAGCAGCCAACCTCCGGGACAGGGGGCGCGTTACAATGAGCAGTTCTTC.

The rearrangement joins TRBV5-1 to TRBJ1-1; D unclear. The V end lost 2 bases, the J end lost 7 bases, and 15 bases lay between the germline ends. Germline CDR1 and CDR2: SGHRS and YFSETQ. The CDR3 consists of 14 residues. The CDR3 bases are TGCGCCAGCAGCTTTGCGGCCGGAACAAGTGAAGCTTTCTTT. Its translation: CASSFAAGTSEAFF.

For the CDR3, the DNA is TGTGCCAGCTCACCACAAGCCGGGGATGGGGCCAACGTCCTGACTTTC. This translates into CASSPQAGDGANVLTF. The chain couples TRBV18 to TRBJ2-6; TRBD2 is a possible D gene (5 bases). The germline gives CDR1 KGHSH, CDR2 LQKENI. With 1 base removed from V and 3 bases from J, the gap between germline ends came to 10 bases. The CDR3 is made up of 16 amino acids.

V usage is TRBV10-1 and J usage is TRBJ2-1; D perhaps matches TRBD2 (5 bases). The CDR3 is made up of 16 amino acids. The germline V and J ends were trimmed by 0 bases and 3 bases, with 12 bases remaining between them. Per the germline V gene, CDR1 is WNHNN and CDR2 is SYGVQD (reference sequence). The CDR3 reads CASSESGGLIYNEQFF. The CDR3 bases are TGCGCCAGCAGTGAGTCCGGCGGGCTTATCTACAATGAGCAGTTCTTC.

CDR3 sequence (DNA): TGTGCCAGCAGCTTAGGACAGACCAACTATGGCTACACCTTC. The encoded protein is CASSLGQTNYGYTF. This chain uses TRBV11-2 with TRBJ1-2, with D possibly TRBD1 on 5 matching bases. Germline V gives CDR1 SGHAT, CDR2 FQNNGV. V lost 1 base, J lost 2 bases, and 8 bases lay in between. CDR3 length equals 14 residues.

V usage is TRBV6-6 and J usage is TRBJ2-6, with D perhaps TRBD2 (6 bases). The CDR3 covers 16 residues. Deletions cut 2 bases from V and 2 bases from J, with 10 bases between. The germline gives CDR1 MNHNY, CDR2 SVGAGI (reference sequence). The CDR3 region has the DNA TGTGCCAGCAGTTACCCCCGCGGGGCTGGGGCCAACGTCCTGACTTTC. Translation: CASSYPRGAGANVLTF.

The chain couples TRBV7-9 to TRBJ2-5; 11 positions match TRBD2. Germline lookup yields CDR1 SEHNR and CDR2 FQNEAQ (reference sequence). This CDR3 contains 14 residues. The trim removed 4 bases at V and 5 bases at J, leaving 3 bases unmatched. CDR3 loop: CASSSGLAAETQYF. The CDR3 DNA reads TGTGCCAGCAGCTCGGGACTAGCGGCGGAGACCCAGTACTTC.

This clone has more than one count but fewer than ten. CDR3 region: CASSLGGLEQFF. CDR3 bases: TGCGCCAGCAGCTTGGGGGGGCTTGAGCAGTTCTTC. V gene TRBV5-1 combines with J gene TRBJ2-1; the D gene is possibly TRBD1 (6 bases). Trimming took 0 bases from V and 9 from J, leaving 7 bases between them. Looked up from germline, CDR1 is SGHRS and CDR2 is YFSETQ. The CDR3 runs 12 residues.

This chain links TRBV24-1 with TRBJ1-5; 7 bases are shared with TRBD1. With V trimmed by 3 bases and J by 6 bases, 4 bases remained unmatched. The CDR3 totals 14 residues. In germline, CDR1 is KGHDR, CDR2 SFDVKD. CDR3 in amino acids: CATSDRQGFQPQHF. As DNA, the CDR3 is TGTGCCACCAGTGATCGACAGGGTTTTCAGCCCCAGCATTTT.

V gene TRBV4-1 combines with J gene TRBJ2-5; D may be TRBD1 (5 bases). Germline lookup yields CDR1 MGHRA and CDR2 YSYEKL. The germline V and J ends were trimmed by 1 base and 4 bases, with 10 bases remaining between them. The CDR3 spans 14 residues. CDR3 loop: CASSQVPGRETQYF. CDR3 nucleotide sequence: TGCGCCAGCAGCCAAGTACCAGGGCGAGAGACCCAGTACTTC.

The rearrangement uses TRBV6-6 and TRBJ1-5, with a tentative D call TRBD1 (6 bases). The V end was cut by 5 bases, the J end by 2 bases, with 16 bases between. Per the germline V gene, CDR1 is MNHNY and CDR2 is SVGAGI (reference sequence). The CDR3 is made up of 16 amino acids. CDR3 loop: CASSKGTKAGNQPQHF. The CDR3 region has the DNA TGTGCCAGCAGTAAAGGGACAAAGGCTGGCAATCAGCCCCAGCATTTT.

The chain employs TRBV3-1 (or the pseudogene TRBV3-2) and TRBJ1-2, with 7 bases identical to TRBD1. This CDR3 spans 13 amino acids. V lost 4 bases and J lost 6; bases outside the gene matches: 5. Looked up from germline, CDR1 is LGHDT and CDR2 is YNNKEL (reference sequence). DNA of the CDR3: TGTGCCAGCAGCCCAGGGGGGAAGAATGGCTACACCTTC. Its translation: CASSPGGKNGYTF.

The J gene is TRBJ1-6, the V gene TRBV7-9; D is unresolved. V gave up 6 bases and J gave up 7 bases, with 13 bases separating them. The CDR3 consists of 14 residues. Germline V gene data show CDR1 as SEHNR and CDR2 as FQNEAQ (reference sequence). This chain's CDR3 is CASSSTLENSPLHF. The CDR3 bases are TGTGCCAGCAGTTCCACACTAGAGAATTCACCCCTCCACTTT. Full variable domain (remainder filled in from reference TRBV7-9 and TRBJ1-6): DTGVSQNPRHKITKRGQNVTFRCDPISEHNRLYWYRQTLGQGPEFLTYFQNEAQLEKSRLLSDRFSAERPKGSFSTLEIQRTEQGDSAMYLCASSSTLENSPLHFGNGTRLTVT.

The rearrangement uses TRBV5-5 and TRBJ2-1; 7 bases line up with TRBD2. Germline V gene sequence: CDR1 SGHKS, CDR2 YYEKEE (reference sequence). J lost 4 bases, V lost 3 bases, and 7 bases had no gene match. The CDR3 runs to 15 residues. The DNA for the CDR3 is TGTGCCAGCAGCTGGGGGGAGGGCCTTTACAATGAGCAGTTCTTC. It encodes CASSWGEGLYNEQFF.

The sample holds one count of this clone. The chain joins TRBV11-3 to TRBJ1-1; possibly TRBD1 for D (5 bases). The CDR3 consists of 13 residues. V lost 0 bases, J lost 7 bases, and 9 bases lay in between. Germline CDR1 and CDR2: SGHNT and YENEEA. CDR3 residues: CASSLDHQGEAFF. The CDR3 DNA reads as TGTGCCAGCAGCTTAGATCACCAGGGTGAAGCTTTCTTT.

This clone was detected once. V and J are TRBV10-1 and TRBJ2-3; the match to TRBD1 covers 10 bases. The CDR3 has 14 residues. CDR1 is WNHNN, CDR2 SYGVQD, per germline (reference sequence). V shed 9 bases, J shed 4 bases, and the junction held 7 bases outside the gene matches. CDR3: CASRPGTGADTQYF. CDR3 in DNA: TGCGCCAGTCGACCCGGGACAGGGGCAGATACGCAGTATTTT.

The chain has TRBV5-8 and TRBJ1-5; possibly TRBD1 for D (5 bases). This CDR3 contains 15 residues. Trimming cost V 4 bases and J 0 bases, with 11 bases left between them. Per germline, CDR1 SGHTS and CDR2 YDEGEE. CDR3 coding DNA: TGTGCCAGCAGCGGGGGGTGGCGTAGCAATCAGCCCCAGCATTTT. Translating gives CASSGGWRSNQPQHF.

The CDR3 DNA reads as TGTGCCAGCAGTAGACAGGGGGCACCCCTCCACTTT. Translation: CASSRQGAPLHF. The chain is built from TRBV27 and TRBJ1-6; the match to TRBD1 covers 9 bases. V gave up 5 bases and J gave up 11 bases; unmatched junction bases: 1. CDR1 is MNHEY, CDR2 SMNVEV, per germline (reference sequence). This CDR3 spans 12 amino acids.

The V and J genes are TRBV19 and TRBJ1-2, with 10 positions matching TRBD1. CDR1 and CDR2 from the germline V gene are LNHDA and SQIVND (reference sequence). V lost 3 bases, J lost 8 bases, and 6 bases stayed unmatched. This CDR3 has 14 amino acids. The CDR3: CASSIGGQGSGYTF. CDR3 DNA sequence: TGTGCCAGTAGTATCGGGGGACAGGGGTCGGGCTACACCTTC.

V and J are TRBV29-1 and TRBJ2-1, with 10 positions matching TRBD2. The length of the CDR3 is 14 residues. Looked up from germline, CDR1 is SQVTM and CDR2 is ANQGSEA. The CDR3 nucleotides are TGCAGTTCCAGACAGCGGGAGGGCCTCAATGAGCAGTTCTTC. As protein: CSSRQREGLNEQFF.

Here the CDR3 DNA reads TGTGCCAGCACCCTTTGGGCTAACACTGAAGCTTTCTTT. Amino acid sequence: CASTLWANTEAFF. This chain uses TRBV13 with TRBJ1-1; D unresolved. Germline V gene lookup returns CDR1 PRHDT and CDR2 FYEKMQ (reference sequence). Trimming left V 7 bases short and J 2 bases short, with 11 bases between. This CDR3 spans 13 amino acids.

The V and J genes are TRBV3-1 (or the pseudogene TRBV3-2) and TRBJ2-5; 14 positions match TRBD2. This CDR3 is 16 amino acids long. Germline V gives CDR1 LGHDT, CDR2 YNNKEL (reference sequence). J lost 1 base, V lost 4 bases, and 2 bases had no gene match. The CDR3 DNA reads as TGTGCCAGCAGCCGAGGACTAGCGGGGGGCCAAGAGACCCAGTACTTC. Translation: CASSRGLAGGQETQYF.

CDR3 in amino acids: CASRARGFDNTEAFF. Written as DNA, the CDR3 is TGTGCCAGCCGAGCCCGGGGTTTCGACAACACTGAAGCTTTCTTT. This chain joins TRBV6-5 and TRBJ1-1, with D unresolved. Trimming stripped 8 bases from V and 2 bases from J, with 18 bases between. The CDR3 totals 15 residues. Germline V gives CDR1 MNHEY, CDR2 SVGAGI.

The rearrangement joins TRBV15 to TRBJ2-1; TRBD1 aligns across 7 bases. The germline gives CDR1 LNHNV, CDR2 YYDKDF (reference sequence). Germline trimming cut 8 bases from V and 4 bases from J; bases unmatched to any gene: 5. The CDR3 loop spans 13 amino acids. Here the CDR3 DNA reads TGTGCCACCCACCAGGGGGTGTACAATGAGCAGTTCTTC. Amino acid sequence: CATHQGVYNEQFF.

J is TRBJ2-7 and V is TRBV7-6; a possible D gene is TRBD2 (6 bases). The germline V and J ends were trimmed by 5 bases and 2 bases, with 16 bases remaining between them. The CDR3 has 15 residues. Germline CDR1 SGHVS, CDR2 FNYEAQ. CDR3 region: CASSPGQGGTYEQYF. CDR3 sequence (DNA): TGTGCCAGCAGCCCTGGTCAGGGAGGAACCTACGAGCAGTACTTC.